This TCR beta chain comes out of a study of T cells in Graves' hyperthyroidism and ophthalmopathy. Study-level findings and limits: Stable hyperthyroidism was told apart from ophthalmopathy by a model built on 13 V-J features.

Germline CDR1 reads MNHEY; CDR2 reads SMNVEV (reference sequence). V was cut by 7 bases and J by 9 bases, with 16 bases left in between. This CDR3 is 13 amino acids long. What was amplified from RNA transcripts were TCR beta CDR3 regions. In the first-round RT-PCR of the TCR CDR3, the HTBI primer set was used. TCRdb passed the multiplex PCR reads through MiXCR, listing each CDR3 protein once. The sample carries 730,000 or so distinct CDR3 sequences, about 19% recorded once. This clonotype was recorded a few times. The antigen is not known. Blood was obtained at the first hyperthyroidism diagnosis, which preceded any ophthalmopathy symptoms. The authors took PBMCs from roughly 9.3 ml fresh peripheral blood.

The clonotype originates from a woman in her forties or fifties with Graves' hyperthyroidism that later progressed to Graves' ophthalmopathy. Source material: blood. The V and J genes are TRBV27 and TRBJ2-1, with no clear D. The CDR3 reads CASNQVAVGEQFF. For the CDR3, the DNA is TGTGCCAGCAATCAAGTGGCGGTGGGTGAGCAGTTCTTC.